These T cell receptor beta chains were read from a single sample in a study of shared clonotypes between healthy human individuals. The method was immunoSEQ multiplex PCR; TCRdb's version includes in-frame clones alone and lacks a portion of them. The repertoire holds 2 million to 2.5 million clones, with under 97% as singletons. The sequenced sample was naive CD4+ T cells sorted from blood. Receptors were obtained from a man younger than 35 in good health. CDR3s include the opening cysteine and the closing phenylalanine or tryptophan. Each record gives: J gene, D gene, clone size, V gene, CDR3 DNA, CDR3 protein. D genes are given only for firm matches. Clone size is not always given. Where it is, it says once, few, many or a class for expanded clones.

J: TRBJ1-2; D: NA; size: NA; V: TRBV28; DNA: TGTGCCAGCAGTTGGCAACCGACAGTACATTCTAACTATGGCTACACCTTC; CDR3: CASSWQPTVHSNYGYTF
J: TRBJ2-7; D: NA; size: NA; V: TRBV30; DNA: TGTGCCTGGATAAGTCAGAACAACTACGGCGAGCAGTACTTC; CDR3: CAWISQNNYGEQYF
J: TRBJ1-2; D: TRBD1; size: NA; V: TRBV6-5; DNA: TGTGCCAGCAGTTACGGGGACAGGAACTATGGCTACACCTTC; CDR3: CASSYGDRNYGYTF
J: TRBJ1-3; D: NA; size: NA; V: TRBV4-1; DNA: TGCGCCAGCAGCCAAGAACTCCCCCGGGTTGGTGGAAACACCATATATTTT; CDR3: CASSQELPRVGGNTIYF
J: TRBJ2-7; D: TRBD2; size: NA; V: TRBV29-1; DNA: TGCAGCGTTGTGGGGGGGACCTACGAGCAGTACTTC; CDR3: CSVVGGTYEQYF
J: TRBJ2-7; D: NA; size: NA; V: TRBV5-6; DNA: TGTGCCAGCAGCTTGGTGTGGGGCGGTTACGAGCAGTACTTC; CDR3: CASSLVWGGYEQYF
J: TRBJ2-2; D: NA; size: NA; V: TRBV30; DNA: TGTGCCTGGAGCCGGGAGTTCACCGGGGAGCTGTTTTTT; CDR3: CAWSREFTGELFF
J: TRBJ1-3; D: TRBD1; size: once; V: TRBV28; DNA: TGTGCCAGCAGTTCTACAGGGGAGGGTGGAAACACCATATATTTT; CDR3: CASSSTGEGGNTIYF
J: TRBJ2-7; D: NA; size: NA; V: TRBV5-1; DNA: TGCGCCAGCAGCTTGAGACCGACCTACGAGCAGTACTTC; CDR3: CASSLRPTYEQYF
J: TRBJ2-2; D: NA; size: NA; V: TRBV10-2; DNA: TGCGCCAGCAGTGGAACGAACACCGGGGAGCTGTTTTTT; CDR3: CASSGTNTGELFF
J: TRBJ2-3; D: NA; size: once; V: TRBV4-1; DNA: TGCGCCAGCAGCCAAAACAGGGGGGGCCTCACAGATACGCAGTATTTT; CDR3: CASSQNRGGLTDTQYF
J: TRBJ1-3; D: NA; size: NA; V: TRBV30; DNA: TGTGCCTGGAGTGCCGTGGGAAACACCATATATTTT; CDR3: CAWSAVGNTIYF
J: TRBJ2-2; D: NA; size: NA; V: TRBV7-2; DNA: TGTGCCAGCAGCTTATCCGGTACGAACACCGGGGAGCTGTTTTTT; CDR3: CASSLSGTNTGELFF
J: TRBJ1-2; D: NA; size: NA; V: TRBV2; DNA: TGTGCCAGCAGCTCGTCAGGGATGGGTGGCTACACCTTC; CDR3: CASSSSGMGGYTF
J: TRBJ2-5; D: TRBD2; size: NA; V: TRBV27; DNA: TGTGCCAGCAGTTTACGAGGACTAGGGAACCAAGAGACCCAGTACTTC; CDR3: CASSLRGLGNQETQYF
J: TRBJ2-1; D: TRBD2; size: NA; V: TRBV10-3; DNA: TGTGCCATCAGGGGGACTAGCGGGGGCAATGAGCAGTTCTTC; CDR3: CAIRGTSGGNEQFF
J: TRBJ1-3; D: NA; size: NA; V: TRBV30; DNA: TGTGCCTGGAGTGTCTCTTCCAAAGGAAACACCATATATTTT; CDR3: CAWSVSSKGNTIYF
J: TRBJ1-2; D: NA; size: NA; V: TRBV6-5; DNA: TGTGCCAGCAGTTACGGGAAGACAGCCTATGGCTACACCTTC; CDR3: CASSYGKTAYGYTF
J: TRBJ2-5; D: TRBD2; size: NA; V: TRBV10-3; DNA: TGTGCCATCAGCGGGACTAGCGGAACTCAAGAGACCCAGTACTTC; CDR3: CAISGTSGTQETQYF